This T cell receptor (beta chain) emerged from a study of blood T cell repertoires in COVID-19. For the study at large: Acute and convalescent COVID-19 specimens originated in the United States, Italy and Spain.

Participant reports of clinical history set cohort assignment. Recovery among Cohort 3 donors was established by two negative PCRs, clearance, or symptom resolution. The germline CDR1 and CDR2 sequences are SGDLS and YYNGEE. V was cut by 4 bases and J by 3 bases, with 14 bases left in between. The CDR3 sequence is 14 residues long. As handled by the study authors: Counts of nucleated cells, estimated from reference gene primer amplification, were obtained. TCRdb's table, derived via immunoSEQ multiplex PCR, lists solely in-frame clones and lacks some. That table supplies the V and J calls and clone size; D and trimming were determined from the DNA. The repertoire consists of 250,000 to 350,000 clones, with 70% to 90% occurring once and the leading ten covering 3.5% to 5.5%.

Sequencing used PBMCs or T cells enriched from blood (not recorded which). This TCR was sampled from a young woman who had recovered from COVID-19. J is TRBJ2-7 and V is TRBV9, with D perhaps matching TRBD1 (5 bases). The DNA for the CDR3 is TGTGCCAGCAGCCCTAGGGGCGAGGACTACGAGCAGTACTTC. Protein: CASSPRGEDYEQYF.